This T cell receptor beta chain was observed in a study of blood T cell repertoires in COVID-19. The protocol was immunoSEQ multiplex PCR, while the TCRdb copy is restricted to in-frame clones and leaves out a portion. Of 250,000 to 300,000 clones detected, almost 90% appear once; the ten largest clones hold about 11%. V lost 0 bases to trimming and J lost 4 bases, with 13 bases between them. The CDR3 runs 15 residues. Germline V gene sequence: CDR1 MNHNS, CDR2 SASEGT. Sequenced input: peripheral blood. This chain connects TRBV6-1 to TRBJ2-7; D may be TRBD2 (5 bases). The TCR comes from a woman in her 30s with COVID-19, enrolled during active disease. DNA for the CDR3: TGTGCCAGCAGTGAAGCCTCCGGGGAGTGGTACGAGCAGTACTTC. Amino acid sequence: CASSEASGEWYEQYF.